This T cell receptor (beta chain) appears in the sequencing data of a study of CXCR3-negative and CXCR3-positive naive CD8 T cells. Broader study findings: Naive CXCR3-positive cells had TRB CDR3s more hydrophobic than those of CXCR3-negative naive cells. Surface CD5 matched across naive subsets, and TRB CDR3 properties served to infer TCR strength.

CD45RO-CCR7+CD27+CD95- characterized naive CD8+ T cells. About this clonotype itself: Its antigen is undetermined.

Researchers prepared the TRB cDNA libraries using 5' RACE with UMI labels. Reanalyzing the 5' RACE reads, TCRdb keeps one entry per CDR3 protein, without DNA. The sample's table shows roughly 110,000 distinct CDR3 sequences. The germline CDR1 and CDR2 sequences are MDHEN and SYDVKM. This CDR3 has 14 amino acids. V usage is TRBV28 and J usage is TRBJ1-1; absent DNA, TCRdb's TRBD1 call cannot be checked. This TCR came from a human donor in good health. Some clones in this sample may be carry-over from other donors' samples. The sample was naive CXCR3+ CD8+ T cells from blood. Subset: CD45RO-CCR7+CD27+CD95- naive CD8+ T cells expressing CXCR3 (TNR3+). Here the CDR3 reads CASTPDRVNTEAFF. Combining the CDR3 with reference TRBV28 and TRBJ1-1 gives the whole variable domain DVKVTQSSRYLVKRTGEKVFLECVQDMDHENMFWYRQDPGLGLRLIYFSYDVKMKEKGDIPEGYSVSREKKERFSLILESASTNQTSMYLCASTPDRVNTEAFFGQGTRLTVV.